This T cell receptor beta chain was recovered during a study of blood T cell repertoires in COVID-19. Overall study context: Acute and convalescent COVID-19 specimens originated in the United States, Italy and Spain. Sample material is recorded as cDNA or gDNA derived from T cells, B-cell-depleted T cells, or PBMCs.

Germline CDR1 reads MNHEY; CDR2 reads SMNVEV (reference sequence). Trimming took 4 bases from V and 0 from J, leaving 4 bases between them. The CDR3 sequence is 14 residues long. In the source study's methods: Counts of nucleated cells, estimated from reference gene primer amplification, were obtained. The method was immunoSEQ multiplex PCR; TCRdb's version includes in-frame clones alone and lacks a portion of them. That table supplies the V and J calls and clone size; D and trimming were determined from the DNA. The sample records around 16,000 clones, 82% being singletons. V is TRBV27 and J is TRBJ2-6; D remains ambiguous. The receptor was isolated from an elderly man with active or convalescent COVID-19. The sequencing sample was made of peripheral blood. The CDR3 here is CASSSYSGANVLTF. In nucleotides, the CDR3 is TGTGCCAGCAGTTCCTACTCTGGGGCCAACGTCCTGACTTTC.